The present entry profiles one T cell receptor (beta chain) with its context. Profiled with immunoSEQ multiplex PCR; TCRdb holds only in-frame clones, not every one. Seen here are some 400,000 clones, around 95% observed once, and the top ten hold approximately 0.02%. The data stem from a study of shared T cell receptors in the human thymus. In germline, CDR1 is MGHRA, CDR2 YSYEKL. V lost 4 bases and J lost 5; bases outside the gene matches: 9. The CDR3 runs 15 residues. The sequenced sample consisted of thymocytes. The V gene is TRBV4-1, the J gene TRBJ1-1; 8 positions agree with TRBD1. This clonotype was sampled from a human donor. This chain's CDR3 is CASSLQGAGETEAFF. As DNA, the CDR3 is TGCGCCAGCAGCCTTCAGGGGGCGGGCGAAACTGAAGCTTTCTTT.